These 6 T cell receptor beta chains were all obtained from the same sample, sequenced in a study of human T cells and chemical hapten exposure. As to time point: patch test 1, 2 weeks after DPC sensitization. Treatment reported: therapeutic diphenylcyclopropenone sensitization with weekly scalp DPC. Total RNA was isolated from whole blood that had not been fractionated. TCRdb ran MiXCR on the RACE reads and lists one entry per CDR3 protein. In the table there are tens of thousands of distinct CDR3 sequences, 5.5% to 8% of which are singletons. Sample: whole blood, taken in connection with sensitization to the hapten diphenylcyclopropenone (DPC). These TCRs come from a woman in her twenties or thirties with alopecia areata. Some clones in this sample may be carry-over from other donors' samples.

At least ten counts were recorded for this clonotype. This sequence joins TRBV12-3 or TRBV12-4 and TRBJ1-5; perhaps TRBD1 as D (6 bases). The CDR3 runs 13 residues. V was shortened by 4 bases and J by 4 bases, with 8 bases between the two germline ends. This chain's CDR3 is CASSWTDNQPQHF. The CDR3 nucleotides are TGTGCCAGCAGTTGGACAGATAATCAGCCCCAGCATTTT.

The chain employs TRBV18 and TRBJ1-5, with D possibly matching TRBD1 (5 bases). The CDR3 is 15 residues long. Trimming pared 5 bases from V and 0 bases from J, leaving 11 bases between. Germline V lookup: CDR1 KGHSH, CDR2 LQKENI. The CDR3 DNA sequence: TGTGCCAGCTCAGGGGACGCAAATAGCAATCAGCCCCAGCATTTT. Encoded protein: CASSGDANSNQPQHF.

The chain combines TRBV20-1 with TRBJ1-2; no definite D call. CDR1 is DFQATT, CDR2 SNEGSKA, per germline (reference sequence). The CDR3 loop spans 12 amino acids. The V gene lost 5 bases and the J gene lost 4 bases, with 11 bases spanning the gap. This CDR3 reads CSAPQEVYGYTF. The CDR3 nucleotides read TGCAGTGCTCCGCAGGAGGTCTATGGCTACACCTTC.

The table lists this clonotype with many counts. The chain carries TRBV5-1 and TRBJ2-5, with D unresolved. In germline, CDR1 is SGHRS, CDR2 YFSETQ. Trimming removed 0 bases at V and 0 bases at J, with 9 bases between. The CDR3 runs to 15 residues. Written as DNA, the CDR3 is TGCGCCAGCAGCTTGGATGGCACTTACCAAGAGACCCAGTACTTC. This sequence encodes CASSLDGTYQETQYF.

The sample holds a few counts of this clonotype. The chain carries TRBV6-2 or TRBV6-3 and TRBJ2-2, with 8 bases that match TRBD1. The germline gives CDR1 MNHEY, CDR2 SVGEGT. The CDR3 contains 15 residues. The V and J ends lost 6 bases and 1 base, in that order; junction bases with no gene match: 4. CDR3 in amino acids: CASSRRGRNTGELFF. DNA of the CDR3: TGTGCCAGCAGCCGCAGGGGGCGGAACACCGGGGAGCTGTTTTTT.

This clonotype showed up many times. The chain couples TRBV6-1 to TRBJ2-6; tentative D call: TRBD1 (5 bases). CDR1 is MNHNS and CDR2 is SASEGT in the germline V gene. V was clipped by 6 bases and J by 0 bases, with 9 bases between them. The CDR3 has 15 residues. The CDR3 spells CASSTGSSGANVLTF. CDR3 nucleotides: TGTGCCAGCAGCACAGGCTCCTCTGGGGCCAACGTCCTGACTTTC.